The rows below give T cell receptor beta chains drawn from one sample of a study of cytomegalovirus exposure and HLA in healthy donors. Only in-frame clones appear in the TCRdb table, and some are missing; sequencing was by immunoSEQ multiplex PCR. Of about 120,000 clones listed, about 76% are singletons. The sample comprised PBMCs. These TCRs come from a man aged 60 to 69 in good health and CMV-seropositive. Each CDR3 is given with its conserved first and last residue. The D gene is left open where the match is weak. Clone size is not always given. Where it is, it says once, few, many or a class for expanded clones.

TRBV7-4	.	TRBD1	TRBJ2-7	TGTGCCAGCAGCTTCCGGGACAGGGTAGAGGAGCAGTACTTC	CASSFRDRVEEQYF
TRBV30	.	.	TRBJ1-1	TGTGCCTGGAGTTGGGGGCCGTACGACGCTGAAGCTTTCTTT	CAWSWGPYDAEAFF
TRBV5-3	.	TRBD2	TRBJ2-1	TGTGCCAGAAGCCGAGGGACTAGCGGGACGTCTGGAGGGTTAAATGAGCAGTTCTTC	CARSRGTSGTSGGLNEQFF
TRBV7-8	.	.	TRBJ1-2	TGTGCCAGCAGCTTATTGGACAGATCTATGGACGGCTACACCTTC	CASSLLDRSMDGYTF
TRBV5-1	.	TRBD2	TRBJ2-6	TGCGCCAGCAGCTTCCTAAGCGGGAGGGTATTATCGTCTGGGGCCAACGTCCTGACTTTC	CASSFLSGRVLSSGANVLTF
TRBV5-6	.	TRBD1	TRBJ1-5	TGTGCCAGCAGCTGGACAGGGGGCAATCAGCCCCAGCATTTT	CASSWTGGNQPQHF
TRBV11-2	.	.	TRBJ2-1	TGTGCCAGCAGCTTGAGGGGAACAATCGGGGGTGAGCAGTTCTTC	CASSLRGTIGGEQFF
TRBV19	.	TRBD1	TRBJ1-1	TGTGCCAGTAGTATAAGACAGGGAGGAGAAGCTTTCTTT	CASSIRQGGEAFF
TRBV6-5	.	.	TRBJ2-2	TGTGCCAGCAGTGACGGGGACACCGGGGAGCTGTTTTTT	CASSDGDTGELFF
TRBV5-6	.	TRBD1	TRBJ1-1	TGTGCCAGCAGCTTGGGTGACAGGGGACGCGGGAGTTCTGAAGCTTTCTTT	CASSLGDRGRGSSEAFF
TRBV2	.	TRBD1	TRBJ2-5	TGTGCCAGCAGCATGGGACAGGGAGAGGCAGAGACCCAGTACTTC	CASSMGQGEAETQYF
TRBV18	few	.	TRBJ2-5	TGTGCCAGCTCAAGGGGAAACGGGGAGACCCAGTACTTC	CASSRGNGETQYF
TRBV9	.	.	TRBJ1-5	TGTGCCAGCAGCGCTTCTGGACAGAGAGTACAGCCCCAGCATTTT	CASSASGQRVQPQHF
TRBV11-2	.	.	TRBJ1-3	TGTGCCAGCAGCGTGGGGAGCGGGGACACCATATATTTT	CASSVGSGDTIYF
TRBV5-6	once	.	TRBJ2-7	TGTGCCAGCAGCTTGAGCCTTCAGGAGGGTAACGAGCAGTACTTC	CASSLSLQEGNEQYF
TRBV7-3	.	.	TRBJ1-1	TGTGCCAGCAGCTCCGGACAGACCACTGAAGCTTTCTTT	CASSSGQTTEAFF
TRBV29-1	.	.	TRBJ2-3	TGCAGCGCCCTGGACATTGGGAGCACAGATACGCAGTATTTT	CSALDIGSTDTQYF
TRBV27	.	TRBD1	TRBJ1-2	TGTGCCAGCAAGCCCAAGACAGGGCTAGTATATGGCTACACCTTC	CASKPKTGLVYGYTF
TRBV15	.	.	TRBJ2-5	TGTGCCACCAGCAGAGATTGGACTCTACAAGAGACCCAGTACTTC	CATSRDWTLQETQYF
TRBV15	few	.	TRBJ2-1	TGTGCCACCAGCAGAGGGAGGACCATCTCCTACAATGAGCAGTTCTTC	CATSRGRTISYNEQFF
TRBV4-1	.	.	TRBJ1-2	TGCGCCAGCAGCCGGCCGGATTGGAGGGGCTACACCTTC	CASSRPDWRGYTF
TRBV19	.	TRBD1	TRBJ2-5	TGTGCCAGTAGCGATTATGGCCTCCGGGACAGACAAGAGACCCAGTACTTC	CASSDYGLRDRQETQYF
TRBV5-1	.	TRBD1	TRBJ1-4	TGCGCCAGCAGCTTGAACTGGGACAGGAGGGAGGCGACTAATGAAAAACTGTTTTTT	CASSLNWDRREATNEKLFF
TRBV2	.	.	TRBJ2-7	TGTGCCAGCAGTCCTTCGTTGGGGCCTTACGAGCAGTACTTC	CASSPSLGPYEQYF
TRBV11-2	.	.	TRBJ1-1	TGTGCCAGCAACTTCCGCGGGGGTAACACTGAAGCTTTCTTT	CASNFRGGNTEAFF
TRBV28	.	.	TRBJ2-1	TGTGCCAGCAGTCTACGCCGTTGGCAGTTCTTC	CASSLRRWQFF
TRBV5-1	.	.	TRBJ2-1	TGCGCCAGCAGCTTGCCAGCGGACAATGAGCAGTTCTTC	CASSLPADNEQFF
TRBV2	.	.	TRBJ2-1	TGTGCCAGCAGTGCGGTCGCCGAATACAATGAGCAGTTCTTC	CASSAVAEYNEQFF
TRBV7-6	.	.	TRBJ1-1	TGTGCCAGCAGCCCCGGAAACAGGCAGAACACTGAAGCTTTCTTT	CASSPGNRQNTEAFF
TRBV7-8	.	TRBD1	TRBJ1-6	TGTGCCAGCAGCCCCTTAGGACAGGGCGCTAATTCACCCCTCCACTTT	CASSPLGQGANSPLHF
TRBV30	.	.	TRBJ1-2	TGTGCCTGGAGTCCTCCAGGGATCTATGGCTACACCTTC	CAWSPPGIYGYTF
TRBV11-2	few	.	TRBJ1-1	TGTGCCAGCAGTTCCCAAAGCCGCACTGAAGCTTTCTTT	CASSSQSRTEAFF
TRBV30	.	.	TRBJ1-3	TGTGCCTGGAGCCTAGGGGATTGGGGGCAGAGAAACACCATATATTTT	CAWSLGDWGQRNTIYF
TRBV2	many	.	TRBJ2-3	TGTGCCAGCGGGGGACAACAGACAGATACGCAGTATTTT	CASGGQQTDTQYF
TRBV11-3	.	TRBD2	TRBJ2-5	TGTGCCAGCAGCTTAGATGCGGGGGGAGAGACCCAGTACTTC	CASSLDAGGETQYF